This T cell receptor beta chain was identified in a study of shared clonotypes between healthy human individuals. Study-wide results and caveats: Estimated richness values were generally larger in naive subsets than in memory subsets.

This was a deep-level run. TCRdb's copy holds only in-frame clones and misses some; the assay was immunoSEQ multiplex PCR. The sample carries over 400,000 clones, roughly 95% recorded once. A word on this clone: Antigen unknown.

Deletions cut 1 base from V and 3 bases from J, with 15 bases between. This CDR3 has 16 residues. CDR1 SGHDN and CDR2 FVKESK come from the germline V gene. This receptor was obtained from a woman aged 25 to 39 in good health. What was sequenced was naive CD4+ T cells sorted from blood. The subset is: CD45RA+ positively selected. This chain joins TRBV14 and TRBJ2-5; D may match TRBD1 or TRBD2 (5 bases each). The CDR3 coding sequence is TGTGCCAGCAGCCAAGGAATGGGGACGATAAAAGAGACCCAGTACTTC. Encoded protein: CASSQGMGTIKETQYF.